Sequencing of this TCR beta chain was carried out in a study of identical twins. The study's findings and limits: In cord blood, abundant beta clonotypes had fewer insertions; memory showed no trend.

The CDR3 is made up of 16 amino acids. Germline V lookup: CDR1 MNHEY, CDR2 SMNVEV (reference sequence). The ends lost 5 bases at V and 1 base at J; junction bases unmatched: 7. A universal primer binding site was introduced by template switching. The final cDNA contained unique molecular identifiers. In TCRdb, the 5' RACE reads were re-called with MiXCR into one record per CDR3 protein. This table has roughly 240,000 distinct CDR3 sequences, 6% to 8.5% appearing once. In regard to this clonotype: Its antigen is unknown.

This same sample was also taken into another study, of yellow fever vaccine responses in identical twins.

This chain connects TRBV27 to TRBJ2-1; TRBD2 matches at 8 bases. Material: CD8+ T cells sorted from blood. The receptor was isolated from a woman under 30 in good health. Here the CDR3 reads CASSPSPGGSYNEQFF. DNA of the CDR3: TGTGCCAGCAGTCCCTCCCCGGGGGGGTCCTACAATGAGCAGTTCTTC.